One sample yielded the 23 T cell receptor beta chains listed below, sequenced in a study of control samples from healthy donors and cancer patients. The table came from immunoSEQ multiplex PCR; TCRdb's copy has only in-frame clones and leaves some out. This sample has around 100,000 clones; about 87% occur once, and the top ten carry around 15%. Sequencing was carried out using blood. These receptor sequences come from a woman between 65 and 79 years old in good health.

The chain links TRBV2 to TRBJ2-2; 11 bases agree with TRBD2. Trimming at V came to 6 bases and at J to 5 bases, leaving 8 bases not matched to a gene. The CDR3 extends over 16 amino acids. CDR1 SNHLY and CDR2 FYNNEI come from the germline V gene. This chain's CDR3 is CASSALAGGLTGELFF. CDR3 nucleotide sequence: TGTGCCAGCAGCGCCCTAGCGGGAGGTTTGACCGGGGAGCTGTTTTTT.

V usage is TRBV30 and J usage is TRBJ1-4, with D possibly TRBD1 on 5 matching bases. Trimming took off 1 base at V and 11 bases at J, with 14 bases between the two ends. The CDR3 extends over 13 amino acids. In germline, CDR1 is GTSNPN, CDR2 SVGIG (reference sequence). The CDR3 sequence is CAWSGEPGSKLFF. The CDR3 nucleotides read TGTGCCTGGAGTGGAGAACCAGGGTCCAAACTGTTTTTT.

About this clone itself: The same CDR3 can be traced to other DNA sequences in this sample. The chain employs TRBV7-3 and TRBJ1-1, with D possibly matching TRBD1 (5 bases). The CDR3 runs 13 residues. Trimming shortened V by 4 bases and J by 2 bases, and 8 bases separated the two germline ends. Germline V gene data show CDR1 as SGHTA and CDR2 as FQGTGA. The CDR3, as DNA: TGTGCCAGCAGCTCGGGGACCAACACTGAAGCTTTCTTT. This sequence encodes CASSSGTNTEAFF.

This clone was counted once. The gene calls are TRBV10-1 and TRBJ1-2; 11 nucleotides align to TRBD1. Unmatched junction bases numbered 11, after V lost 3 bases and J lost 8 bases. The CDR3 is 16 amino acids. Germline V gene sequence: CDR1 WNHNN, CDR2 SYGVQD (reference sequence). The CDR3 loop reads CASSDCGRRTGGGYTF. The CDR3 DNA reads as TGCGCCAGCAGTGATTGCGGTAGGCGGACAGGGGGCGGCTACACCTTC.

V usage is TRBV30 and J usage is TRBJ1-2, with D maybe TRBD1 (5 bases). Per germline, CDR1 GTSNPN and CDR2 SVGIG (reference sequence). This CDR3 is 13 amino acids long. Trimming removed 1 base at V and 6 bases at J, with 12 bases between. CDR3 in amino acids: CAWSGGRADGYTF. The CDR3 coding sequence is TGTGCCTGGAGTGGTGGCAGGGCTGATGGCTACACCTTC.

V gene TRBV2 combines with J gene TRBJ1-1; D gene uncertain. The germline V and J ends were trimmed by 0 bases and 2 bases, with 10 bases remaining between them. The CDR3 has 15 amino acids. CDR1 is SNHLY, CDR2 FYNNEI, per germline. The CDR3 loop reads CASSEAERHNTEAFF. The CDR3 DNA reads TGTGCCAGCAGTGAAGCCGAGCGGCACAACACTGAAGCTTTCTTT.

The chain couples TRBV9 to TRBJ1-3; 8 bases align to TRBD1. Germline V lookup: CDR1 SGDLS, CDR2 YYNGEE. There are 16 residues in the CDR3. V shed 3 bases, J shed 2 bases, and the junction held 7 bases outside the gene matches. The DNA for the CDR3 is TGTGCCAGCAGCGCAGGGGGCGGGGGTACTGGAAACACCATATATTTT. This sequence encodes CASSAGGGGTGNTIYF.

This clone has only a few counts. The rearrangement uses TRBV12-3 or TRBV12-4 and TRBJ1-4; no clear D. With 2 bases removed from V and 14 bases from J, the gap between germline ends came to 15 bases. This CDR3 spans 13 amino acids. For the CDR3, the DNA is TGTGCCAGCAGTTTAAGGCCTCCGGGAGCGCTGTTTTTT. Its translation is CASSLRPPGALFF.

The CDR3 reads CASSYAGSTNEKLFF. CDR3 sequence (DNA): TGTGCCAGCAGTTACGCCGGTTCAACTAATGAAAAACTGTTTTTT. This chain links TRBV6-2 or TRBV6-3 with TRBJ1-4, with D hard to call. CDR1 and CDR2 from the germline V gene are MNHEY and SVGEGT. Trimming pared 2 bases from V and 0 bases from J, leaving 7 bases between. There are 15 residues in the CDR3.

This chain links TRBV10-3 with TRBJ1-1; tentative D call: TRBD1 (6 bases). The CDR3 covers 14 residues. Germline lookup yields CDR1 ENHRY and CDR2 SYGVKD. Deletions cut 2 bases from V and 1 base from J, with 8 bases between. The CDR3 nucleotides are TGTGCCATCAGTGAGAGGACAGCGAACACTGAAGCTTTCTTT. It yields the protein CAISERTANTEAFF.

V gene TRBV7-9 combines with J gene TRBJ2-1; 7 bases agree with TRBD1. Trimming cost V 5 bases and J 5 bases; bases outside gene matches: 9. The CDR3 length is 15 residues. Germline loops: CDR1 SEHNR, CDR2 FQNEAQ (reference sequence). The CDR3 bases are TGTGCCAGCAGCGAACCGGACAGGCACCACAATGAGCAGTTCTTC. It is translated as CASSEPDRHHNEQFF.

The CDR3 region is CASSQAGSKGSEAFF. The CDR3 coding sequence is TGTGCCAGCAGCCAAGCAGGCAGCAAGGGGTCTGAAGCTTTCTTT. The chain carries TRBV3-1 (or the pseudogene TRBV3-2) and TRBJ1-1, with D possibly TRBD1 on 5 matching bases. V was clipped by 1 base and J by 6 bases, with 15 bases between them. Germline V CDR1 and CDR2: LGHDT, YNNKEL (reference sequence). The CDR3 has 15 amino acids.

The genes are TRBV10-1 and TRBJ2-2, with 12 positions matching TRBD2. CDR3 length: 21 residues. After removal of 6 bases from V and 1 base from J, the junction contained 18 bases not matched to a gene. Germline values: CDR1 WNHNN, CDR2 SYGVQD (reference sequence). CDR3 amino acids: CASREPSGGARGHENTGELFF. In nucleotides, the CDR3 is TGCGCCAGCAGAGAACCTAGCGGGGGGGCACGGGGGCATGAGAACACCGGGGAGCTGTTTTTT.

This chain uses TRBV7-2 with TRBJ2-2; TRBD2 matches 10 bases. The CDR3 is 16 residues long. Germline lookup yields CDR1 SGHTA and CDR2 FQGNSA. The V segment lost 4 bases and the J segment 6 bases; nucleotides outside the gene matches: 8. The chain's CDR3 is CASSSRSGRAAGELFF. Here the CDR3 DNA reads TGTGCCAGCAGCTCCCGAAGCGGGAGGGCGGCCGGGGAGCTGTTTTTT.

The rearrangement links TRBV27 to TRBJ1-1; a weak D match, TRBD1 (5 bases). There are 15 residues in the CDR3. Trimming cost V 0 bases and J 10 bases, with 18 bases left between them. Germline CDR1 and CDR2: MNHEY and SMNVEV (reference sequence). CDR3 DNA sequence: TGTGCCAGCAGTTTATCCGGGAGGAGGGGTGGGGCAGCTTTCTTT. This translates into CASSLSGRRGGAAFF.

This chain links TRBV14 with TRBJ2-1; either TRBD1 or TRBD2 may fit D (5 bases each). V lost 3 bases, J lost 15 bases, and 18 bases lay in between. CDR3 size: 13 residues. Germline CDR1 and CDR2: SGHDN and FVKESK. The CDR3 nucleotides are TGTGCCAGCAGCCAGATGTCCGGGACCGGTCCGTTCTTC. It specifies CASSQMSGTGPFF.

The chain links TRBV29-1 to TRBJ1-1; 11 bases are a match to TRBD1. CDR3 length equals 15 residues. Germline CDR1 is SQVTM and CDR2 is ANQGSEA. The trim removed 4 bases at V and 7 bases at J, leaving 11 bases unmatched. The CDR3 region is CSVGAPGQGAGEAFF. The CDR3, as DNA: TGCAGCGTTGGAGCCCCTGGACAGGGGGCGGGTGAAGCTTTCTTT.

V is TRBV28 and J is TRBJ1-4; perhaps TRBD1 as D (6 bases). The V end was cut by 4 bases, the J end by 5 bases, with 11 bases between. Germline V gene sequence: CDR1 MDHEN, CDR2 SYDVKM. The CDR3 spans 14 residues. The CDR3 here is CASSSGQINEKLFF. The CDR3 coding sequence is TGTGCCAGCAGTTCCGGACAGATAAATGAAAAACTGTTTTTT.

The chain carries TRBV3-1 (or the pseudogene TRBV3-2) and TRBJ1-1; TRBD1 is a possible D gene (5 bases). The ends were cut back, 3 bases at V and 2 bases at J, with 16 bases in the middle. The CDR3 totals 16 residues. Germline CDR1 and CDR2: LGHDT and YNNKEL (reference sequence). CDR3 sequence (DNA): TGTGCCAGCAGCCAGGGGTTGACTACAGGCAACACTGAAGCTTTCTTT. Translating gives CASSQGLTTGNTEAFF.

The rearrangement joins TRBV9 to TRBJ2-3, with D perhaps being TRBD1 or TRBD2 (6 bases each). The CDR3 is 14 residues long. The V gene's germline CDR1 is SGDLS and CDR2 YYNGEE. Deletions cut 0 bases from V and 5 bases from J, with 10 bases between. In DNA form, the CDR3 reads TGTGCCAGCAGCGTAGAAGGGGGGCAAGATACGCAGTATTTT. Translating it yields CASSVEGGQDTQYF.

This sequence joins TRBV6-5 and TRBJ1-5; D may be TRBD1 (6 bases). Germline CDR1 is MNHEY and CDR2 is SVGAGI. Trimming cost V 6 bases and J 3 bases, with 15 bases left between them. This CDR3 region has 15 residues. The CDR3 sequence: CASSPRQETNQPQHF. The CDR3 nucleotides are TGTGCCAGCAGCCCACGACAGGAAACCAATCAGCCCCAGCATTTT.

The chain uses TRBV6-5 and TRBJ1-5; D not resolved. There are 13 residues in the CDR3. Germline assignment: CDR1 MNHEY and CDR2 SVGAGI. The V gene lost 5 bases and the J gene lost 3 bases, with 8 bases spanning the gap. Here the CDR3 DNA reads TGTGCCAGCAGTACAAGGAACAATCAGCCCCAGCATTTT. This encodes CASSTRNNQPQHF.

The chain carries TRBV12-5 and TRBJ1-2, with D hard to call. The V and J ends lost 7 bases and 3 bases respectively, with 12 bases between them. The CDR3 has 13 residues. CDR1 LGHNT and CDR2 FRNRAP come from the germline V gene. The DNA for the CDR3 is TGTGCTAGTGCTTCGGGGAGGGACTATGGCTACACCTTC. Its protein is CASASGRDYGYTF.